Sequencing of this TCR beta chain was carried out in a study of blood T cell repertoires in COVID-19. Original handling: Quantification of nucleated cells was approximated via reference gene primer amplification. Here immunoSEQ multiplex PCR was the method, and the copy in TCRdb shows in-frame clones only, minus some. V and J calls and clone size are those listed in that table; D and trimming were worked out from the DNA. This sample yields about 55,000 clones, of which 86% are seen a single time; roughly 25% belongs to the top ten. V lost 3 bases and J lost 1, with 9 bases in between. This CDR3 is 14 amino acids long. CDR1 KGHSH and CDR2 LQKENI come from the germline V gene.

The V gene is TRBV18, the J gene TRBJ2-5, with D unclear. This TCR came from a woman aged 80 or older with acute or convalescent COVID-19. The specimen was peripheral blood. CDR3 sequence (DNA): TGTGCCAGCTCACCGGGCAGTATCCAAGAGACCCAGTACTTC. Amino acid sequence: CASSPGSIQETQYF.